These 21 T cell receptor beta chains share one sample of origin, sequenced in a study of blood T cells in healthy people across ages. The second PCR ran roughly 6 to 12 cycles with a sample-barcoded 5' primer and J-beta primers. MiXCR, applied by TCRdb to the 5' RACE reads, yields one record per CDR3 protein. The sample includes 1.4 million or so distinct CDR3 sequences, approximately 43% of them seen just once. Material for sequencing was blood. These receptors originate from a woman between 18 and 29 years old in good health.

This clonotype showed up just a few times. The chain is built from TRBV4-1 and TRBJ1-1; D possibly corresponds to TRBD1 (5 bases). The CDR3 loop spans 14 amino acids. Germline assignment: CDR1 MGHRA and CDR2 YSYEKL. The V end lost 4 bases, the J end lost 0 bases, and 9 bases lay between the germline ends. CDR3 in amino acids: CASSLATVNTEAFF. CDR3 coding DNA: TGCGCCAGCAGCCTAGCGACAGTGAACACTGAAGCTTTCTTT.

The rearrangement joins TRBV29-1 to TRBJ2-7, with 7 bases that match TRBD1. This CDR3 region has 13 residues. The germline V gene encodes CDR1 SQVTM and CDR2 ANQGSEA. V lost 6 bases, J lost 5 bases, and 10 bases stayed unmatched. CDR3 in DNA: TGCAGCGTGGCCCCGACAGGGTTCAACGAGCAGTACTTC. It yields the protein CSVAPTGFNEQYF.

In its sample, this clonotype was seen once. This sequence joins TRBV4-1 and TRBJ1-1; unclear D gene. Trimming shortened V by 2 bases and J by 1 base, and 11 bases separated the two germline ends. Germline values: CDR1 MGHRA, CDR2 YSYEKL. The CDR3 extends over 15 amino acids. The CDR3 loop reads CASSQTRMGNTEAFF. The CDR3 DNA is TGCGCCAGCAGCCAAACCCGGATGGGGAACACTGAAGCTTTCTTT.

The chain uses TRBV14 and TRBJ2-5; 9 bases fit TRBD2. With the DNA end fitting TRBJ2-7 better, the J assignment may be wrong. The CDR3 contains 16 residues. CDR1 and CDR2 from the germline V gene are SGHDN and FVKESK. CDR3 residues: CASSQTSGVFGYEQYF. The CDR3, as DNA: TGTGCCAGCAGCCAGACTAGCGGCGTCTTTGGTTACGAGCAGTACTTC.

A few counts support this clonotype. CDR3 sequence: CATSRAQVNSNQPQHF. CDR3 DNA: TGTGCCACCAGCAGAGCACAGGTGAATAGCAATCAGCCCCAGCATTTT. The chain joins TRBV15 to TRBJ1-5; TRBD1 might be the D (5 bases). This CDR3 spans 16 amino acids. The V end was cut by 1 base, the J end by 0 bases, with 10 bases between. CDR1 and CDR2 from the germline V gene are LNHNV and YYDKDF (reference sequence). The complete variable domain, with remaining parts taken from reference TRBV15 and TRBJ1-5, reads DAMVIQNPRYQVTQFGKPVTLSCSQTLNHNVMYWYQQKSSQAPKLLFHYYDKDFNNEADTPDNFQSRRPNTSFCFLDIRSPGLGDTAMYLCATSRAQVNSNQPQHFGDGTRLSIL.

The CDR3 nucleotides are TGTGCCAGCAGTTCCTTGCTAGCGGGAGTTAATGAGCAGTTCTTC. Translating gives CASSSLLAGVNEQFF. The chain employs TRBV27 and TRBJ2-1, with 10 positions matching TRBD2. V trimming: 4 bases; J trimming: 7 bases; junction bases outside the gene matches: 7. This CDR3 region has 15 residues. The V gene's germline CDR1 is MNHEY and CDR2 SMNVEV (reference sequence).

The rearrangement uses TRBV30 and TRBJ2-5, with no clear D. The J call may be incorrect, as the DNA end agrees better with TRBJ2-7. From germline, CDR1 is GTSNPN and CDR2 SVGIG (reference sequence). The CDR3 is 14 residues long. The CDR3 DNA reads TGTGCCTGGAGGATCCCCGGCAGAGCCTACGAGCAGTACTTC. Translation: CAWRIPGRAYEQYF.

This clonotype was seen only a few times. The chain combines TRBV12-3 or TRBV12-4 with TRBJ2-3; TRBD2 aligns across 10 bases. The CDR3 covers 18 residues. The junction had 10 bases not matched to a gene; V was cut back by 1 base and J by 3 bases. As DNA, the CDR3 is TGTGCCAGCAGTTTAGGCCCGTGGGTAGCGGGGGGAACAGATACGCAGTATTTT. It specifies CASSLGPWVAGGTDTQYF.

This chain uses TRBV20-1 with TRBJ2-5; unclear D gene. CDR1 and CDR2 (germline): DFQATT, SNEGSKA (reference sequence). This CDR3 has 12 residues. V was shortened by 6 bases and J by 0 bases, with 8 bases between the two germline ends. The CDR3 bases are TGCAGTGCCAAAGGGTACCAAGAGACCCAGTACTTC. The encoded protein is CSAKGYQETQYF.

The CDR3 sequence: CASLTLPGGSYGYTF. CDR3 nucleotides: TGTGCCAGCTTAACCCTCCCGGGTGGGAGCTATGGCTACACCTTC. This chain links TRBV6-1 with TRBJ1-2, with unresolved D. V lost 8 bases and J lost 4, with 20 bases in between. Germline V lookup: CDR1 MNHNS, CDR2 SASEGT. This CDR3 is 15 amino acids long.

This chain links TRBV4-1 with TRBJ2-1, with 10 bases fitting TRBD2. Per germline, CDR1 MGHRA and CDR2 YSYEKL. The CDR3 runs to 16 residues. J was trimmed by 6 bases and V by 4 bases; bases with no gene match: 9. DNA of the CDR3: TGCGCCAGCAGCCGGTCGGCTAGCGGGGGTAGCAATGAGCAGTTCTTC. It codes for CASSRSASGGSNEQFF.

This rearrangement joins TRBV2 to TRBJ2-3; the match to TRBD1 covers 9 bases. Trimming cost V 10 bases and J 0 bases; bases outside gene matches: 5. The CDR3 is 14 amino acids. From germline, CDR1 is SNHLY and CDR2 FYNNEI. The CDR3 reads CATTGGPSTDTQYF. The CDR3 nucleotides read TGTGCCACCACAGGGGGCCCAAGCACAGATACGCAGTATTTT.

This clonotype showed up just a few times. The chain links TRBV7-2 to TRBJ2-7, with a weak D call TRBD2 (6 bases). V was trimmed by 2 bases and J by 4 bases, leaving 9 bases between them. The germline gives CDR1 SGHTA, CDR2 FQGNSA. The CDR3 extends over 13 amino acids. DNA for the CDR3: TGTGCCAGCAGCTTACTAGCGTGGTACGAGCAGTACTTC. It is translated as CASSLLAWYEQYF. Using reference TRBV7-2 and TRBJ2-7 for the parts outside the CDR3, the full variable domain is GAGVSQSPSNKVTEKGKDVELRCDPISGHTALYWYRQSLGQGLEFLIYFQGNSAPDKSGLPSDRFSAERTGGSVSTLTIQRTQQEDSAVYLCASSLLAWYEQYFGPGTRLTVT.

A few counts support this clonotype. This sequence joins TRBV5-8 and TRBJ2-7; no clear D gene. From germline, CDR1 is SGHTS and CDR2 YDEGEE. The length of the CDR3 is 12 residues. Trimming took 7 bases from V and 1 from J, leaving 9 bases between them. CDR3 coding DNA: TGTGCCAGCCGGCAGGCTTCCTACGAGCAGTACTTC. Protein: CASRQASYEQYF. The whole variable domain, remainder taken from reference TRBV5-8 and TRBJ2-7, is EAGVTQSPTHLIKTRGQQATLRCSPISGHTSVYWYQQALGLGLQFLLWYDEGEERNRGNFPPRFSGRQFPNYSSELNVNALELEDSALYLCASRQASYEQYFGPGTRLTVT.

In this sample, this clonotype turned up many times. V gene TRBV12-3 or TRBV12-4 combines with J gene TRBJ2-1; the match to TRBD2 covers 9 bases. The CDR3 sequence is 19 residues long. The V segment lost 3 bases and the J segment 4 bases; nucleotides outside the gene matches: 16. CDR3 loop: CASSFLSGRRGQRYNEQFF. The DNA for the CDR3 is TGTGCCAGCAGTTTTCTTAGCGGGAGAAGGGGCCAGCGTTACAATGAGCAGTTCTTC.

This chain links TRBV7-9 with TRBJ2-7; possibly TRBD1 or TRBD2 for D (7 bases each). From germline, CDR1 is SEHNR and CDR2 FQNEAQ (reference sequence). V was shortened by 11 bases and J by 2 bases, with 16 bases between the two germline ends. There are 13 residues in the CDR3. CDR3 sequence (DNA): TGTGCCGCAGGGGGGGACAGACCCTACGAGCAGTACTTC. It translates to CAAGGDRPYEQYF. The full variable domain, rest sourced from reference TRBV7-9 and TRBJ2-7, is DTGVSQNPRHKITKRGQNVTFRCDPISEHNRLYWYRQTLGQGPEFLTYFQNEAQLEKSRLLSDRFSAERPKGSFSTLEIQRTEQGDSAMYLCAAGGDRPYEQYFGPGTRLTVT.

This clonotype was observed a handful of times. V usage is TRBV6-5 and J usage is TRBJ1-1, with D tentatively TRBD1 (6 bases). V was shortened by 5 bases and J by 2 bases, with 12 bases between the two germline ends. Per germline, CDR1 MNHEY and CDR2 SVGAGI. This CDR3 is 14 amino acids long. The CDR3 loop is CASSARTANTEAFF. The CDR3 DNA reads TGTGCCAGCAGTGCCCGGACAGCCAACACTGAAGCTTTCTTT.

The CDR3 spells CASSSSRTGIYGYTF. In DNA, the CDR3 is TGTGCCAGCAGCTCCTCTCGGACAGGCATCTATGGCTACACCTTC. The gene calls are TRBV12-3 or TRBV12-4 and TRBJ1-2; 7 bases match TRBD1. Germline trimming cut 6 bases from V and 4 bases from J; bases unmatched to any gene: 11. The CDR3 covers 15 residues.

The chain combines TRBV25-1 with TRBJ2-7; 11 bases line up with TRBD1. The ends lost 4 bases at V and 6 bases at J; junction bases unmatched: 5. Germline V gives CDR1 MGHDK, CDR2 SYGVNS. The CDR3 covers 14 residues. The CDR3 DNA sequence: TGTGCCAGCAGTGCTGGACAGGGGGCGGCCGAGCAGTACTTC. Protein: CASSAGQGAAEQYF.

V usage is TRBV11-2 and J usage is TRBJ1-4, with D possibly being TRBD1 (5 bases). Trimming removed 7 bases from V and 5 bases from J, with 14 bases in between. The CDR3 consists of 14 residues. CDR1 is SGHAT, CDR2 FQNNGV, per germline. CDR3 loop: CASNPGTVNEKLFF. DNA of the CDR3: TGTGCCAGCAATCCCGGGACGGTGAATGAAAAACTGTTTTTT. Drawing the rest from reference TRBV11-2 and TRBJ1-4, the complete variable domain is EAGVAQSPRYKIIEKRQSVAFWCNPISGHATLYWYQQILGQGPKLLIQFQNNGVVDDSQLPKDRFSAERLKGVDSTLKIQPAKLEDSAVYLCASNPGTVNEKLFFGSGTQLSVL.

This sequence joins TRBV6-4 and TRBJ2-2, with a tentative D call TRBD2 (6 bases). Germline-derived CDR1 and CDR2 are MRHNA and SNTAGT. The length of the CDR3 is 15 residues. Trimming shortened V by 0 bases and J by 1 base, and 6 bases separated the two germline ends. CDR3 sequence reads: CASSDSGGNTGELFF. The CDR3 DNA follows: TGTGCCAGCAGTGACTCCGGGGGGAACACCGGGGAGCTGTTTTTT.